This entry lists 8 T cell receptor beta chains sequenced from one sample in a study of T cell responses to AZD1222 COVID-19 vaccine. Produced via immunoSEQ multiplex PCR; TCRdb's table is partial and in-frame only. The data contain roughly 180,000 clones, around 87% of them singletons. The source material was peripheral blood, sampled on day 0 of MenACWY control vaccination. The receptors here all came from an adult in good health.

The chain uses TRBV28 and TRBJ2-2; D unresolved. Trimming left V 5 bases short and J 4 bases short, with 8 bases between. Germline CDR1 MDHEN, CDR2 SYDVKM. This CDR3 spans 13 amino acids. The CDR3 coding sequence is TGTGCCAGCAGTCCGGGTCCCACCGGGGAGCTGTTTTTT. It codes for CASSPGPTGELFF.

This clone was seen more than once but under ten times. One junction end does not reproduce the germline sequence, and a read error may be involved. J is TRBJ1-2 and V is TRBV2; no clear D. Per the germline V gene, CDR1 is SNHLY and CDR2 is FYNNEI. The CDR3 loop spans 11 amino acids. The CDR3 is CASLMLEIAIF. CDR3 nucleotides: TGTGCCAGCCTTATGCTTGAGATAGCTATCTTC.

A few counts support this clone. This chain connects TRBV7-2 to TRBJ2-6, with TRBD2 identical over 12 bases. This CDR3 has 16 amino acids. Germline V CDR1 and CDR2: SGHTA, FQGNSA. The junction had 3 bases not matched to a gene; V was cut back by 6 bases and J by 3 bases. The CDR3 spells CASSLAGGRGANVLTF. The CDR3 DNA is TGTGCCAGCAGTCTAGCGGGGGGGCGTGGGGCCAACGTCCTGACTTTC.

The chain links TRBV5-1 to TRBJ1-2; no definite D call. The CDR3 extends over 13 amino acids. V was shortened by 4 bases and J by 5 bases, with 12 bases between the two germline ends. Germline CDR1 SGHRS, CDR2 YFSETQ. The CDR3 loop is CASSKRDRYGYTF. Here the CDR3 DNA reads TGCGCCAGCAGCAAGAGAGACCGTTATGGCTACACCTTC.

On this clone itself: A much larger clone is a single base away; this may be a read error. The sample carries other DNA sequences with the same CDR3. DNA of the CDR3: TGTGCCAGCAGCGGACAGGGGAACACTGAAGCTTTCTTT. Protein: CASSGQGNTEAFF. V is TRBV2 and J is TRBJ1-1; 8 bases line up with TRBD1. From germline, CDR1 is SNHLY and CDR2 FYNNEI. The CDR3 has 13 residues. J lost 1 base, V lost 6 bases, and 1 base had no gene match.

The chain joins TRBV6-5 to TRBJ2-2; D perhaps matches TRBD2 (6 bases). This CDR3 is built from 15 residues. V was cut by 4 bases and J by 1 base, with 10 bases left in between. Germline CDR1 is MNHEY and CDR2 is SVGAGI. The DNA of the CDR3 is TGTGCCAGCAGTTTTGTGGGGGGGAACACCGGGGAGCTGTTTTTT. Its translation: CASSFVGGNTGELFF.

V and J are TRBV7-2 and TRBJ1-3; TRBD1 might be the D (6 bases). With 2 bases removed from V and 7 bases from J, the gap between germline ends came to 12 bases. Per germline, CDR1 SGHTA and CDR2 FQGNSA. The CDR3 sequence is 14 residues long. DNA of the CDR3: TGTGCCAGCAGCTTAATCAGGGGTCGGAACACCATATATTTT. This gives the protein CASSLIRGRNTIYF.

This clone appeared once. The V and J genes are TRBV28 and TRBJ2-1; 8 bases map to TRBD1. V gave up 3 bases and J gave up 5 bases; unmatched junction bases: 3. This CDR3 comprises 14 residues. CDR1 MDHEN and CDR2 SYDVKM come from the germline V gene. For the CDR3, the DNA is TGTGCCAGCAGTTTCACAGGGGGGAACAATGAGCAGTTCTTC. Translating it yields CASSFTGGNNEQFF.